These 15 T cell receptor beta chains share one sample of origin, sequenced in a study of T cell responses to AZD1222 COVID-19 vaccine (dated by TCRdb to about 2021). Libraries were prepared through the immunoSEQ multiplex PCR assay. Entries here come from immuneACCESS through TCRdb and include only in-frame sequences with V and J called. Some clones fail to appear in such tables; in the studies checked, an unresolved V gene covers under half of the shortfall, and the cause of the remainder is unknown. A total of 90,000 to 150,000 clones appear in this sample, around nine tenths of them only once. Of the sample, roughly 1.3% is held by the ten largest clones. What the time point label conveys for this sample: baseline before first vaccination. The specimen comprised peripheral blood, sampled on day 0 of AZD1222 vaccination. The receptor set was obtained from an adult in good health.

This clone was seen a few times. V and J are TRBV27 and TRBJ2-7; 7 bases line up with TRBD1. This CDR3 has 12 residues. Trimming at V came to 10 bases and at J to 3 bases, leaving 6 bases not matched to a gene. Per the germline V gene, CDR1 is MNHEY and CDR2 is SMNVEV (reference sequence). CDR3 bases: TGTGCCACCAAGACAGGGAGCTACGAGCAGTACTTC. Protein sequence: CATKTGSYEQYF.

This clone has a handful of counts. V is TRBV19 and J is TRBJ1-3; no clear D gene. Germline V CDR1 and CDR2: LNHDA, SQIVND (reference sequence). V lost 7 bases, J lost 4 bases, and 8 bases lay in between. This CDR3 is built from 12 residues. The CDR3 region is CASTQNGNTIYF. In DNA, the CDR3 is TGTGCCAGTACGCAAAACGGAAACACCATATATTTT.

The V and J genes are TRBV4-1 and TRBJ2-1; 7 bases fit TRBD2. J lost 2 bases, V lost 1 base, and 8 bases had no gene match. Germline loops: CDR1 MGHRA, CDR2 YSYEKL. The CDR3 covers 17 residues. CDR3 DNA sequence: TGCGCCAGCAGCCAAGGTACCCAGCGGGGAACCTACAATGAGCAGTTCTTC. Its protein is CASSQGTQRGTYNEQFF.

The chain links TRBV7-8 to TRBJ1-1; D not resolved. V lost 1 base and J 1 base, leaving 10 bases between the germline ends. This CDR3 spans 15 amino acids. CDR1 and CDR2 from the germline V gene are SGHVS and FQNEAQ. CDR3: CASSLVGRGNTEAFF. The CDR3 nucleotides are TGTGCCAGCAGCTTAGTCGGGCGTGGGAACACTGAAGCTTTCTTT. The full variable domain, in which reference TRBV7-8 and TRBJ1-1 provide the parts outside the CDR3, is GAGVSQSPRYKVAKRGQDVALRCDPISGHVSLFWYQQALGQGPEFLTYFQNEAQLDKSGLPSDRFFAERPEGSVSTLKIQRTQQEDSAVYLCASSLVGRGNTEAFFGQGTRLTVV.

CDR3 protein: CASRSSRRGSGNTIYF. CDR3 DNA: TGTGCCAGCAGATCTTCACGTCGGGGCTCTGGAAACACCATATATTTT. The chain carries TRBV14 and TRBJ1-3, with unresolved D. The germline CDR1 and CDR2 sequences are SGHDN and FVKESK. V shed 6 bases and J shed 0 bases, with 15 bases lying between them. The CDR3 contains 16 residues.

The genes are TRBV19 and TRBJ2-7; D tentatively fits TRBD1 or TRBD2 (5 bases each). Germline CDR1 LNHDA, CDR2 SQIVND (reference sequence). The length of the CDR3 is 15 residues. Deletions cut 1 base from V and 3 bases from J, with 13 bases between. Here the CDR3 reads CASSIAPGRDYEQYF. The CDR3 DNA reads as TGTGCCAGTAGTATAGCCCCGGGACGGGACTACGAGCAGTACTTC.

The chain couples TRBV14 to TRBJ2-1; D not resolved. The CDR3 covers 17 residues. The V and J ends lost 0 bases and 8 bases respectively, with 20 bases between them. Germline-derived CDR1 and CDR2 are SGHDN and FVKESK. CDR3 nucleotides: TGTGCCAGCAGCCAAGACTTCTATCTCGAACGCTCCCATGAGCAGTTCTTC. As protein: CASSQDFYLERSHEQFF.

The V call is TRBV5-5, the J call TRBJ1-5, with unresolved D. Trimming took off 3 bases at V and 1 base at J, with 8 bases between the two ends. The length of the CDR3 is 14 residues. From germline, CDR1 is SGHKS and CDR2 YYEKEE (reference sequence). CDR3 nucleotides: TGTGCCAGCAGCTCCCTTATAAGCAATCAGCCCCAGCATTTT. It translates to CASSSLISNQPQHF. Complete variable domain (other parts from reference TRBV5-5 and TRBJ1-5): DAGVTQSPTHLIKTRGQQVTLRCSPISGHKSVSWYQQVLGQGPQFIFQYYEKEERGRGNFPDRFSARQFPNYSSELNVNALLLGDSALYLCASSSLISNQPQHFGDGTRLSIL.

The rearrangement joins TRBV5-6 to TRBJ1-4, with a possible D match to TRBD1 (5 bases). In germline, CDR1 is SGHDT, CDR2 YYEEEE. V was pared by 0 bases and J by 16 bases, with 16 bases between. The CDR3 loop spans 13 amino acids. The CDR3 is CASSLGRDVLPFF. The CDR3 DNA reads as TGTGCCAGCAGCTTGGGGAGGGACGTTCTGCCGTTTTTT.

V is TRBV19 and J is TRBJ2-1, with 7 positions matching TRBD2. The CDR3 runs to 15 residues. Germline assignment: CDR1 LNHDA and CDR2 SQIVND (reference sequence). V lost 1 base to trimming and J lost 7 bases; unmatched junction nucleotides: 7. The DNA for the CDR3 is TGTGCCAGTAGTATAGTTGGCGGGGGTGGGAATGAGCAGTTCTTC. This codes for CASSIVGGGGNEQFF.

This chain links TRBV2 with TRBJ2-3; D not resolved. Trimming took 6 bases from V and 6 from J, leaving 13 bases between them. Germline V CDR1 and CDR2: SNHLY, FYNNEI. CDR3 size: 13 residues. CDR3 DNA: TGTGCCAGCAGACCCGGTCGGTCCGATACGCAGTATTTT. Encoded protein: CASRPGRSDTQYF.

This sequence joins TRBV2 and TRBJ1-2; D is undetermined. V dropped 8 bases and J dropped 3 bases, with 13 bases sitting between them. The CDR3 extends over 13 amino acids. Per germline, CDR1 SNHLY and CDR2 FYNNEI. The CDR3 bases are TGTGCCAGCTTCTGGGATTCTGACTATGGCTACACCTTC. This gives the protein CASFWDSDYGYTF. Full variable domain (missing parts from reference TRBV2 and TRBJ1-2): EPEVTQTPSHQVTQMGQEVILRCVPISNHLYFYWYRQILGQKVEFLVSFYNNEISEKSEIFDDQFSVERPDGSNFTLKIRSTKLEDSAMYFCASFWDSDYGYTFGSGTRLTVV.

The rearrangement uses TRBV3-1 (or the pseudogene TRBV3-2) and TRBJ1-2; TRBD1 aligns across 7 bases. The CDR3 has 14 amino acids. The ends lost 4 bases at V and 8 bases at J; junction bases unmatched: 10. Germline V lookup: CDR1 LGHDT, CDR2 YNNKEL (reference sequence). The CDR3 region is CASSPGTARRGYTF. Here the CDR3 DNA reads TGTGCCAGCAGCCCGGGGACAGCCCGGAGAGGCTACACCTTC.

The chain recombines TRBV7-2 with TRBJ2-7; D not resolved. This CDR3 region has 12 residues. Per the germline V gene, CDR1 is SGHTA and CDR2 is FQGNSA. Trimming cost V 5 bases and J 3 bases, with 8 bases left between them. This chain's CDR3 is CASSPQRYEQYF. As DNA, the CDR3 is TGTGCCAGCAGCCCTCAGCGCTACGAGCAGTACTTC.

The CDR3 coding sequence is TGTGCCACCCGGGGGGGACAGGGGGCAAAAGGCTACACCTTC. Translated: CATRGGQGAKGYTF. The chain couples TRBV6-5 to TRBJ1-2; 12 nucleotides align to TRBD1. In germline, CDR1 is MNHEY, CDR2 SVGAGI. V dropped 10 bases and J dropped 8; count of bases not matched to a gene: 11. The CDR3 has 14 amino acids.